The 18 T cell receptor beta chains in this list originate from one sample, sequenced in a study of cytomegalovirus exposure and HLA in healthy donors. A multiplex PCR was run with 60 Vbeta primers and 13 Jbeta primers. Clones were read by immunoSEQ multiplex PCR, and TCRdb kept only the in-frame ones, dropping some. The sample table includes some 140,000 clones. Sequenced material: PBMCs. These receptors were taken from a woman between 55 and 75 years old in good health and CMV-seronegative.

The J gene is TRBJ2-5, the V gene TRBV6-1, with D maybe TRBD1 (6 bases). CDR1 and CDR2 (germline): MNHNS, SASEGT. CDR3 length: 16 residues. V gave up 0 bases and J gave up 2 bases, with 13 bases separating them. CDR3 loop: CASSEAMGTMQETQYF. The DNA for the CDR3 is TGTGCCAGCAGTGAAGCGATGGGGACAATGCAAGAGACCCAGTACTTC.

V and J are TRBV27 and TRBJ1-2; D is uncertain. The V gene lost 2 bases and the J gene lost 7 bases, with 14 bases spanning the gap. In germline, CDR1 is MNHEY, CDR2 SMNVEV (reference sequence). The CDR3 contains 14 residues. The CDR3 loop reads CASSLNMRDAGYTF. The CDR3 nucleotides are TGTGCCAGCAGTTTAAATATGAGGGATGCTGGCTACACCTTC.

The chain uses TRBV28 and TRBJ1-1, with D maybe TRBD1 (6 bases). The CDR3 loop spans 14 amino acids. In germline, CDR1 is MDHEN, CDR2 SYDVKM. Trimming shortened V by 3 bases and J by 5 bases, and 13 bases separated the two germline ends. Here the CDR3 reads CASSFPGEKTEAFF. The CDR3 region has the DNA TGTGCCAGCAGTTTCCCAGGGGAAAAGACTGAAGCTTTCTTT.

This rearrangement joins TRBV28 to TRBJ1-4; D is ambiguous. V was pared by 8 bases and J by 6 bases, with 4 bases between. The germline gives CDR1 MDHEN, CDR2 SYDVKM. CDR3 length: 10 residues. CDR3 bases: TGTGCCAGCTATCATGAAAAACTGTTTTTT. This encodes CASYHEKLFF. Filled out from reference TRBV28 and TRBJ1-4, the complete variable domain reads DVKVTQSSRYLVKRTGEKVFLECVQDMDHENMFWYRQDPGLGLRLIYFSYDVKMKEKGDIPEGYSVSREKKERFSLILESASTNQTSMYLCASYHEKLFFGSGTQLSVL.

The rearrangement uses TRBV10-3 and TRBJ2-5, with 7 bases identical to TRBD1. The J call is uncertain, as TRBJ2-7 better fits the DNA end. Germline values: CDR1 ENHRY, CDR2 SYGVKD. The CDR3 extends over 15 amino acids. CDR3: CAISEGTGALYEQYF. CDR3 DNA sequence: TGTGCCATCAGTGAGGGAACAGGGGCCCTCTACGAGCAGTACTTC.

This sequence joins TRBV30 and TRBJ2-5; the match to TRBD2 covers 8 bases. The germline CDR1 and CDR2 sequences are GTSNPN and SVGIG (reference sequence). The CDR3 is 16 amino acids. V shed 2 bases, J shed 5 bases, and the junction held 13 bases outside the gene matches. CDR3 sequence reads: CAWSHPGGAHEETQYF. In nucleotides, the CDR3 is TGTGCCTGGAGTCACCCGGGGGGGGCGCATGAGGAGACCCAGTACTTC.

The V and J genes are TRBV9 and TRBJ2-2; 10 nucleotides line up with TRBD2. Trimming at V came to 4 bases and at J to 4 bases, leaving 4 bases not matched to a gene. This CDR3 comprises 15 residues. CDR1 and CDR2 from the germline V gene are SGDLS and YYNGEE. Here the CDR3 reads CASSTGLASTGELFF. DNA for the CDR3: TGTGCCAGCAGCACGGGACTAGCGAGCACCGGGGAGCTGTTTTTT.

The chain has TRBV4-2 and TRBJ1-1; 8 nucleotides line up with TRBD1. This CDR3 has 16 amino acids. Trimming removed 4 bases from V and 5 bases from J; junction bases left unmatched: 12. The V gene's germline CDR1 is LGHNA and CDR2 YNFKEQ. The DNA for the CDR3 is TGTGCCAGCAGCCTCGGGGGACGGACAGGGTGGACTGAAGCTTTCTTT. It yields the protein CASSLGGRTGWTEAFF.

The chain links TRBV6-4 to TRBJ2-5; 8 nucleotides align to TRBD2. V was pared by 4 bases and J by 4 bases, with 2 bases of the junction left unmatched. This CDR3 comprises 13 residues. Germline V gene lookup returns CDR1 MRHNA and CDR2 SNTAGT. The CDR3 loop is CASSAAGGETQYF. CDR3 bases: TGTGCCAGCAGTGCGGCGGGAGGAGAGACCCAGTACTTC.

The chain joins TRBV5-1 to TRBJ2-1, with a weak D call TRBD1 (6 bases). The germline gives CDR1 SGHRS, CDR2 YFSETQ. V was shortened by 2 bases and J by 6 bases, with 21 bases between the two germline ends. There are 17 residues in the CDR3. The CDR3 region has the DNA TGCGCCAGCAGCTTCATTCGGCAGGGGTCGGGGATCAATGAGCAGTTCTTC. Translation: CASSFIRQGSGINEQFF.

This chain uses TRBV5-1 with TRBJ2-5; maybe TRBD1 (6 bases). V lost 4 bases and J 3 bases, leaving 16 bases between the germline ends. Germline CDR1 and CDR2: SGHRS and YFSETQ. The CDR3 has 15 amino acids. The CDR3 reads CASSLVGQSKETQYF. The CDR3 coding sequence is TGCGCCAGCAGCCTGGTTGGACAGAGTAAAGAGACCCAGTACTTC. The full variable domain, its missing parts supplied by reference TRBV5-1 and TRBJ2-5, is KAGVTQTPRYLIKTRGQQVTLSCSPISGHRSVSWYQQTPGQGLQFLFEYFSETQRNKGNFPGRFSGRQFSNSRSEMNVSTLELGDSALYLCASSLVGQSKETQYFGPGTRLLVL.

The J gene is TRBJ2-7, the V gene TRBV5-6; 7 bases are a match to TRBD1. The CDR3 is made up of 14 amino acids. The V segment lost 2 bases and the J segment 6 bases; nucleotides outside the gene matches: 8. Germline V gives CDR1 SGHDT, CDR2 YYEEEE. CDR3 DNA sequence: TGTGCCAGCAGCTTCCGGACAGGATATCGCGAGCAGTACTTC. Its protein is CASSFRTGYREQYF.

This rearrangement joins TRBV19 to TRBJ2-1, with 13 bases matching TRBD2. CDR3 length: 19 amino acids. Looked up from germline, CDR1 is LNHDA and CDR2 is SQIVND (reference sequence). The V segment lost 0 bases and the J segment 6 bases; nucleotides outside the gene matches: 11. The CDR3 region has the DNA TGTGCCAGTAGTATAGATAAAACTAGCGGGAGGGCCAAGTTCAATGAGCAGTTCTTC. Translated: CASSIDKTSGRAKFNEQFF.

The V gene is TRBV6-6, the J gene TRBJ1-5; tentatively, D is TRBD1 (5 bases). CDR3 length: 14 residues. Trimming took off 5 bases at V and 6 bases at J, with 14 bases between the two ends. CDR1 and CDR2 (germline): MNHNY, SVGAGI (reference sequence). This chain's CDR3 is CASSPGNLGQPQHF. CDR3 coding DNA: TGTGCCAGCAGTCCAGGGAATTTGGGTCAGCCCCAGCATTTT.

J is TRBJ1-2 and V is TRBV11-1; D not certain. V lost 4 bases and J 4 bases, leaving 19 bases between the germline ends. Germline V lookup: CDR1 SGHAT, CDR2 FQDESV (reference sequence). This CDR3 is 16 amino acids long. The CDR3 DNA reads as TGTGCCAGCAGCTCCGACCTTCAGGATATGGGCTATGGCTACACCTTC. It codes for CASSSDLQDMGYGYTF.

The chain has TRBV6-1 and TRBJ2-2; D is unclear. CDR3 length: 12 residues. Per the germline V gene, CDR1 is MNHNS and CDR2 is SASEGT. V lost 8 bases and J 4 bases, leaving 8 bases between the germline ends. The CDR3 coding sequence is TGTGCCAGCCTGTTAGCCACCGGGGAGCTGTTTTTT. It codes for CASLLATGELFF.

This chain joins TRBV15 and TRBJ2-7; 9 bases map to TRBD2. There are 13 residues in the CDR3. V shed 8 bases and J 6 bases; nucleotides not matched to a gene: 8. CDR1 and CDR2 from the germline V gene are LNHNV and YYDKDF (reference sequence). DNA of the CDR3: TGTGCCACCGGGGCGGGGGGGCGGGGCGAGCAGTACTTC. Its protein is CATGAGGRGEQYF.

The chain couples TRBV28 to TRBJ2-4; a weak D match, TRBD2 (5 bases). CDR1 and CDR2 (germline): MDHEN, SYDVKM. This CDR3 has 15 amino acids. Trimming removed 5 bases from V and 1 base from J, with 12 bases in between. Here the CDR3 DNA reads TGTGCCAGCAGTCGACCAACGGGGGCCAAAAACATTCAGTACTTC. This gives the protein CASSRPTGAKNIQYF.